What follows are 16 T cell receptor beta chains derived from one specimen sequenced in a study of cytomegalovirus exposure and HLA in healthy donors. The primer mix had 60 Vbeta and 13 Jbeta primers. TCRdb's table, derived via immunoSEQ multiplex PCR, lists solely in-frame clones and lacks some. The sample records approximately 130,000 clones, approximately 87% being singletons. The sequenced sample consisted of PBMCs. The receptors come from a woman younger than 45 in good health and CMV-seronegative.

V and J are TRBV5-4 and TRBJ2-1; 9 bases fit TRBD2. Germline loops: CDR1 SGHNT, CDR2 YYREEE (reference sequence). The CDR3 contains 17 residues. V lost 0 bases, J lost 5 bases, and 9 bases stayed unmatched. The CDR3 DNA reads TGTGCCAGCAGCTTGGCCGCAGCGGGAGGTGTCCACAATGAGCAGTTCTTC. Amino acids: CASSLAAAGGVHNEQFF.

The chain has TRBV27 and TRBJ2-2; 8 bases map to TRBD2. With 1 base clipped from V and 0 bases from J, the junction kept 10 bases outside the gene matches. From germline, CDR1 is MNHEY and CDR2 SMNVEV (reference sequence). The length of the CDR3 is 19 residues. In DNA, the CDR3 is TGTGCCAGCAGTTTATTCCCGGTGGTAGCGGGGACGAACACCGGGGAGCTGTTTTTT. As protein: CASSLFPVVAGTNTGELFF.

This rearrangement joins TRBV7-6 to TRBJ1-6, with 9 bases identical to TRBD1. V trimming: 1 base; J trimming: 8 bases; junction bases outside the gene matches: 9. The CDR3 extends over 17 amino acids. Germline CDR1 and CDR2: SGHVS and FNYEAQ. As DNA, the CDR3 is TGTGCCAGCAGCTTAGAGTCACAGGGGGCAAGGTATTCACCCCTCCACTTT. This gives the protein CASSLESQGARYSPLHF.

The J gene is TRBJ2-1, the V gene TRBV4-2, with no clear D. V lost 0 bases, J lost 7 bases, and 7 bases lay in between. The CDR3 is 13 residues long. Germline V gene lookup returns CDR1 LGHNA and CDR2 YNFKEQ. Written as DNA, the CDR3 is TGTGCCAGCAGCCAAGATCCCGGGAATGAGCAGTTCTTC. Translating it yields CASSQDPGNEQFF.

The chain uses TRBV4-1 and TRBJ2-3, with D perhaps matching TRBD1 (6 bases). Trimming took 1 base from V and 2 from J, leaving 7 bases between them. Per germline, CDR1 MGHRA and CDR2 YSYEKL. This CDR3 comprises 14 residues. CDR3 region: CASSQGTVTDTQYF. The DNA for the CDR3 is TGCGCCAGCAGCCAAGGGACAGTCACAGATACGCAGTATTTT.

The chain employs TRBV5-8 and TRBJ2-5, with TRBD2 identical over 12 bases. The CDR3 spans 15 residues. V lost 4 bases and J lost 5; bases outside the gene matches: 6. Germline-derived CDR1 and CDR2 are SGHTS and YDEGEE. The CDR3 bases are TGTGCCAGCAGCATAGGACTAGCGGGAACTGAGACCCAGTACTTC. It codes for CASSIGLAGTETQYF.

This clone was seen once. One end of the junction does not line up with germline, which may come from a read error. V usage is TRBV7-9 and J usage is TRBJ2-7; 12 positions agree with TRBD2. Germline loops: CDR1 SEHNR, CDR2 FQNEAQ (reference sequence). The CDR3 totals 18 residues. This CDR3 reads CSSSLRPTSGSRSYEQYF. In DNA form, the CDR3 reads TGTTCCAGCAGCTTACGCCCGACTAGCGGGAGCCGCTCCTACGAGCAGTACTTC.

This clone has only one observation. The chain carries TRBV25-1 and TRBJ2-5, with 9 bases identical to TRBD1. CDR1 and CDR2 (germline): MGHDK, SYGVNS. The CDR3 is 18 residues long. V lost 3 bases, J lost 4 bases, and 15 bases stayed unmatched. DNA of the CDR3: TGTGCCAGCAGTGAGCAGGAGAGGGACAGGGTAAATCTAGAGACCCAGTACTTC. This gives the protein CASSEQERDRVNLETQYF.

The rearrangement uses TRBV30 and TRBJ1-2; D gene ambiguous. This CDR3 is 13 amino acids long. The V end was cut by 6 bases, the J end by 2 bases, with 13 bases between. Germline V lookup: CDR1 GTSNPN, CDR2 SVGIG (reference sequence). The CDR3 nucleotides read TGTGCCTGCTACCGGGAAGAAAACTATGGCTACACCTTC. Its translation: CACYREENYGYTF.

The count of this clone is one. The chain recombines TRBV7-9 with TRBJ2-1; 7 bases are a match to TRBD2. CDR1 SEHNR and CDR2 FQNEAQ come from the germline V gene (reference sequence). V lost 5 bases and J lost 2; bases outside the gene matches: 6. The CDR3 sequence is 15 residues long. The DNA of the CDR3 is TGTGCCAGCAGCGCCCCCGGGAGGCCCTACAATGAGCAGTTCTTC. Amino acid sequence: CASSAPGRPYNEQFF. Full variable domain (outside the CDR3, taken from reference TRBV7-9 and TRBJ2-1): DTGVSQNPRHKITKRGQNVTFRCDPISEHNRLYWYRQTLGQGPEFLTYFQNEAQLEKSRLLSDRFSAERPKGSFSTLEIQRTEQGDSAMYLCASSAPGRPYNEQFFGPGTRLTVL.

V and J are TRBV5-1 and TRBJ2-3, with 13 bases matching TRBD2. The J segment lost 2 bases and the V segment lost 4 bases, leaving 4 bases of the junction unmatched. Germline V lookup: CDR1 SGHRS, CDR2 YFSETQ. CDR3 length: 16 residues. CDR3 sequence (DNA): TGCGCCAGCAGCACCGGACTAGCGGGGGACACAGATACGCAGTATTTT. This sequence encodes CASSTGLAGDTDTQYF.

CDR3 DNA sequence: TGTGCCAGCAAAATAGCGGGAGGGGACTCCTACGAGCAGTACTTC. This gives the protein CASKIAGGDSYEQYF. The rearrangement uses TRBV6-5 and TRBJ2-7; 11 bases match TRBD2. V trimming: 7 bases; J trimming: 0 bases; junction bases outside the gene matches: 5. CDR1 and CDR2 (germline): MNHEY, SVGAGI. This CDR3 spans 15 amino acids.

The rearrangement joins TRBV30 to TRBJ1-5, with D possibly TRBD1 on 6 matching bases. The V gene's germline CDR1 is GTSNPN and CDR2 SVGIG (reference sequence). V was clipped by 2 bases and J by 3 bases, with 8 bases between them. CDR3 length: 13 residues. The CDR3 loop is CAWSNRDNQPQHF. CDR3 in DNA: TGTGCCTGGAGTAACAGGGACAATCAGCCCCAGCATTTT.

This clone was recorded at least ten times. This chain joins TRBV4-2 and TRBJ1-5; D might be TRBD1 (6 bases). This CDR3 has 16 amino acids. CDR1 is LGHNA, CDR2 YNFKEQ, per germline. The V and J ends lost 0 bases and 0 bases respectively, with 9 bases between them. CDR3 amino acids: CASSQDGQHSNQPQHF. In nucleotides, the CDR3 is TGTGCCAGCAGCCAAGACGGACAGCATAGCAATCAGCCCCAGCATTTT.

The gene calls are TRBV11-1 and TRBJ2-5; weak D call: TRBD1 (5 bases). V gave up 5 bases and J gave up 0 bases, with 19 bases separating them. Germline CDR1 SGHAT, CDR2 FQDESV (reference sequence). There are 17 residues in the CDR3. CDR3 sequence reads: CASSHSAIRAYQETQYF. CDR3 nucleotide sequence: TGTGCCAGCAGCCACTCTGCAATCAGGGCGTACCAAGAGACCCAGTACTTC.

On this clone: The identical CDR3 is also encoded by other nucleotide sequences in the sample. The rearrangement links TRBV5-1 to TRBJ2-3, with TRBD2 matching 8 bases. V gave up 4 bases and J gave up 6 bases; unmatched junction bases: 10. Germline CDR1 SGHRS, CDR2 YFSETQ. The CDR3 contains 15 residues. This chain's CDR3 is CASSLLGTSGDTQYF. The DNA for the CDR3 is TGCGCCAGCAGCCTCCTAGGGACTAGTGGTGATACGCAGTATTTT.